This T cell receptor beta chain was profiled in a study of cytomegalovirus exposure and HLA in healthy donors. Study-level background: As an earlier analysis found, 150 million to 200 million T cells yielded over 95 million unique TCR beta sequences.

V lost 3 bases to trimming and J lost 1 base; unmatched junction nucleotides: 5. Germline values: CDR1 LNHDA, CDR2 SQIVND (reference sequence). This CDR3 is 15 amino acids long. Amplification used 60 Vbeta primers and 13 Jbeta primers. Assay: immunoSEQ multiplex PCR; the TCRdb copy retains only in-frame clones and omits some. Of about 67,000 clones listed, about four fifths are singletons. The chain couples TRBV19 to TRBJ1-1; 7 bases are a match to TRBD1. The sample taken for sequencing was PBMCs. The sequence was collected from a woman aged 25-40 years in good health and CMV-seronegative. CDR3 in amino acids: CASSIRQGWNTEAFF. CDR3 bases: TGTGCCAGTAGTATCCGACAGGGATGGAACACTGAAGCTTTCTTT.